These 30 T cell receptor beta chains originate from one sample sequenced in a study of T cells in localized non-small cell lung cancer (dated by TCRdb to 2019 to 2021). Library prep was done by the immunoSEQ multiplex PCR assay. The table comes from immuneACCESS by way of TCRdb, which keeps in-frame sequences with V and J called. Part of the clones is missing from these tables; in studies checked, under half for an unresolved V gene and the rest for unknown reasons. The sample table shows fewer than 40,000 clones, and around 84% are seen once. Less than 45% of the sample is taken by the ten largest. Here the sequenced sample was peripheral blood, taken before any cancer treatment. All receptors come from a male donor at least 60 years old with stage II squamous cell lung carcinoma.

The chain joins TRBV5-1 to TRBJ1-1; tentatively, D is TRBD1 (6 bases). V was shortened by 3 bases and J by 7 bases, with 16 bases between the two germline ends. The CDR3 is 14 residues long. Germline values: CDR1 SGHRS, CDR2 YFSETQ. The CDR3 here is CASSSSGDRGEAFF. The CDR3 DNA is TGCGCCAGCAGCTCCTCAGGGGATAGGGGTGAAGCTTTCTTT.

The chain joins TRBV7-3 to TRBJ2-3; TRBD1 might be the D (6 bases). In germline, CDR1 is SGHTA, CDR2 FQGTGA. The CDR3 runs to 15 residues. Trimming took off 4 bases at V and 2 bases at J, with 13 bases between the two ends. CDR3 loop: CASSSTGRPTDTQYF. CDR3 nucleotide sequence: TGTGCCAGCAGCTCGACAGGCAGACCCACAGATACGCAGTATTTT.

This clone is categorized as medium-sized. The CDR3 here is CASSLIHGSTNEQFF. In DNA, the CDR3 is TGTGCCAGCAGCTTAATTCATGGGTCTACCAATGAGCAGTTCTTC. The chain carries TRBV7-3 and TRBJ2-1, with D hard to call. V lost 1 base and J 6 bases, leaving 13 bases between the germline ends. CDR3 length: 15 amino acids. In germline, CDR1 is SGHTA, CDR2 FQGTGA.

The chain uses TRBV5-1 and TRBJ1-1; D perhaps matches TRBD1 (5 bases). The CDR3 runs to 15 residues. Trimming cost V 2 bases and J 1 base, with 12 bases left between them. Looked up from germline, CDR1 is SGHRS and CDR2 is YFSETQ. In DNA form, the CDR3 reads TGCGCCAGCAGCTTCCAGGGTAGTAAGAACACTGAAGCTTTCTTT. It codes for CASSFQGSKNTEAFF.

This clone has just a few counts. The chain carries TRBV9 and TRBJ1-1; D possibly corresponds to TRBD1 (5 bases). CDR3 length: 14 amino acids. The V gene's germline CDR1 is SGDLS and CDR2 YYNGEE. Trimming took off 0 bases at V and 2 bases at J, with 8 bases between the two ends. Here the CDR3 DNA reads TGTGCCAGCAGCGTAGCTACAGGAAACACTGAAGCTTTCTTT. It translates to CASSVATGNTEAFF.

The CDR3 nucleotides are TGTGCCAGCAGCTTAGGGCCGAGCACAGGGGCTTTCTTT. It yields the protein CASSLGPSTGAFF. This chain joins TRBV7-6 and TRBJ1-1; the D gene is possibly TRBD1 (6 bases). The length of the CDR3 is 13 residues. Germline CDR1 reads SGHVS; CDR2 reads FNYEAQ. V lost 1 base and J lost 11, with 14 bases in between.

This clone was counted between two and nine times. The rearrangement joins TRBV5-1 to TRBJ1-2; D is possibly TRBD1 (5 bases). V was trimmed by 4 bases and J by 7 bases, leaving 17 bases between them. CDR1 and CDR2 (germline): SGHRS, YFSETQ. This CDR3 spans 14 amino acids. CDR3 nucleotides: TGCGCCAGCAGCCCGGGGGAAGGGTTAGGTGGCTACACCTTC. Its translation is CASSPGEGLGGYTF.

This clone was detected a few times. The chain is built from TRBV7-3 and TRBJ2-2, with D perhaps given as TRBD1 or TRBD2 (5 bases each). Trimming took 4 bases from V and 3 from J, leaving 15 bases between them. The germline V gene encodes CDR1 SGHTA and CDR2 FQGTGA. The CDR3 loop spans 16 amino acids. The CDR3 nucleotides read TGTGCCAGCAGCTCTACAGGACTTAGGGACACCGGGGAGCTGTTTTTT. This gives the protein CASSSTGLRDTGELFF.

The rearrangement uses TRBV5-1 and TRBJ2-5; possibly TRBD2 for D (6 bases). The length of the CDR3 is 14 residues. The V end was cut by 5 bases, the J end by 2 bases, with 13 bases between. The V gene's germline CDR1 is SGHRS and CDR2 YFSETQ. CDR3 residues: CASRRSGGQETQYF. CDR3 coding DNA: TGCGCCAGCAGAAGGTCCGGGGGTCAAGAGACCCAGTACTTC.

This clone is a singleton in its sample. The J gene is TRBJ1-5, the V gene TRBV6-5; 7 bases line up with TRBD1. V shed 4 bases and J 3 bases; nucleotides not matched to a gene: 3. Germline V gene lookup returns CDR1 MNHEY and CDR2 SVGAGI. There are 14 residues in the CDR3. The CDR3 DNA reads TGTGCCAGCAGTTGGACAGGCCCCAATCAGCCCCAGCATTTT. Translation: CASSWTGPNQPQHF.

This rearrangement joins TRBV29-1 to TRBJ2-1, with TRBD1 matching over 10 bases. Trimming at V came to 4 bases and at J to 3 bases, leaving 0 bases not matched to a gene. The CDR3 loop spans 13 amino acids. The germline CDR1 and CDR2 sequences are SQVTM and ANQGSEA. The CDR3 is CSVGTGGYNEQFF. For the CDR3, the DNA is TGCAGCGTTGGGACAGGGGGCTACAATGAGCAGTTCTTC.

By frequency in the sample, this clone is medium-sized (0.01 to 0.1%). The rearrangement joins TRBV5-4 to TRBJ2-5, with D possibly being TRBD1 (6 bases). Trimming stripped 3 bases from V and 5 bases from J, with 23 bases between. The CDR3 is 17 amino acids. Germline CDR1 is SGHNT and CDR2 is YYREEE (reference sequence). The CDR3 DNA follows: TGTGCCAGCAGCTCTCTAGGATCGGGACATCTAGGGGAGACCCAGTACTTC. It translates to CASSSLGSGHLGETQYF.

A single count supports this clone. This chain links TRBV15 with TRBJ2-1; D gene unclear. The CDR3 has 13 residues. The ends were cut back, 1 base at V and 4 bases at J, with 5 bases in the middle. CDR1 and CDR2 (germline): LNHNV, YYDKDF (reference sequence). CDR3 amino acids: CATSRGTYNEQFF. The CDR3 DNA follows: TGTGCCACCAGCAGAGGTACATACAATGAGCAGTTCTTC.

DNA for the CDR3: TGTGCCACCAGCAGAGGGTCGAGGCGGCGGGACAATGAGCAGTTCTTC. Residues: CATSRGSRRRDNEQFF. V usage is TRBV15 and J usage is TRBJ2-1, with D maybe TRBD2 (5 bases). This CDR3 is built from 16 residues. Trimming took off 1 base at V and 5 bases at J, with 15 bases between the two ends. Germline loops: CDR1 LNHNV, CDR2 YYDKDF (reference sequence).

This clone has more than one count but fewer than ten. This chain links TRBV6-5 with TRBJ2-3, with 11 bases fitting TRBD1. V was clipped by 6 bases and J by 7 bases; unmatched bases: 6. The CDR3 consists of 14 residues. The germline CDR1 and CDR2 sequences are MNHEY and SVGAGI. The CDR3 protein is CASRPGQGVNTQYF. Written as DNA, the CDR3 is TGTGCCAGCAGACCGGGACAGGGGGTTAATACGCAGTATTTT.

This chain joins TRBV9 and TRBJ2-3; D not resolved. This CDR3 is 13 amino acids long. Germline assignment: CDR1 SGDLS and CDR2 YYNGEE. V was cut by 0 bases and J by 9 bases, with 11 bases left in between. For the CDR3, the DNA is TGTGCCAGCAGCGTAGATCCGACGGCCACGCAGTATTTT. It translates to CASSVDPTATQYF.

The chain recombines TRBV13 with TRBJ1-2; D uncertain. The CDR3 length is 13 residues. Germline V gene data show CDR1 as PRHDT and CDR2 as FYEKMQ (reference sequence). With 5 bases removed from V and 0 bases from J, the gap between germline ends came to 7 bases. CDR3 sequence (DNA): TGTGCCAGCAGCACCCGGACTAACTATGGCTACACCTTC. Protein sequence: CASSTRTNYGYTF.

The gene calls are TRBV6-1 and TRBJ2-1, with a tentative D call TRBD2 (6 bases). From germline, CDR1 is MNHNS and CDR2 SASEGT. The CDR3 has 16 residues. The V and J ends lost 4 bases and 1 base respectively, with 14 bases between them. CDR3 sequence: CASSGRAGRSYNEQFF. CDR3 coding DNA: TGTGCCAGCAGTGGTAGAGCGGGTAGATCCTACAATGAGCAGTTCTTC.

The sample holds a few counts of this clone. This chain uses TRBV6-5 with TRBJ1-1; D unclear. This CDR3 region has 14 residues. The V end lost 6 bases, the J end lost 2 bases, and 13 bases lay between the germline ends. Germline V gene data show CDR1 as MNHEY and CDR2 as SVGAGI. For the CDR3, the DNA is TGTGCCAGCAGGATCTTAGAGGGTAACACTGAAGCTTTCTTT. This sequence encodes CASRILEGNTEAFF.

V usage is TRBV9 and J usage is TRBJ1-1, with 7 nucleotides matching TRBD1. CDR3 size: 14 residues. Trimming cost V 2 bases and J 2 bases; bases outside gene matches: 3. Germline V gene lookup returns CDR1 SGDLS and CDR2 YYNGEE. The CDR3 region is CASSVGTANTEAFF. Written as DNA, the CDR3 is TGTGCCAGCAGCGTGGGGACAGCAAACACTGAAGCTTTCTTT.

Only a few counts were recorded for this clone. This chain connects TRBV7-6 to TRBJ1-1, with 7 positions matching TRBD1. The V gene end was trimmed by 5 bases and the J gene end by 0 bases; junction bases not matched to a gene: 6. The CDR3 contains 15 residues. CDR1 SGHVS and CDR2 FNYEAQ come from the germline V gene. CDR3 protein: CASSRRQGLNTEAFF. CDR3 DNA: TGTGCCAGCAGCCGTCGACAGGGATTGAACACTGAAGCTTTCTTT.

The chain uses TRBV19 and TRBJ1-1, with TRBD1 matching 7 bases. V trimming: 7 bases; J trimming: 2 bases; junction bases outside the gene matches: 4. CDR3 length: 13 residues. Germline CDR1 reads LNHDA; CDR2 reads SQIVND (reference sequence). CDR3 coding DNA: TGTGCCAGTACTCGGACAGGAAACACTGAAGCTTTCTTT. This sequence encodes CASTRTGNTEAFF.

The rearrangement joins TRBV6-1 to TRBJ1-1; possibly TRBD1 for D (6 bases). The CDR3 runs to 15 residues. V shed 6 bases and J shed 0 bases, with 14 bases lying between them. Germline-derived CDR1 and CDR2 are MNHNS and SASEGT. Here the CDR3 reads CASSKQGPMNTEAFF. For the CDR3, the DNA is TGTGCCAGCAGCAAACAGGGTCCCATGAACACTGAAGCTTTCTTT.

The chain employs TRBV11-3 and TRBJ2-6, with D possibly matching TRBD1 (6 bases). Trimming took 5 bases from V and 5 from J, leaving 22 bases between them. Germline CDR1 SGHNT, CDR2 YENEEA. The CDR3 extends over 18 amino acids. CDR3: CASSRAQDQGNRANVLTF. CDR3 DNA sequence: TGTGCCAGCAGCCGGGCCCAAGACCAGGGGAACAGGGCCAACGTCCTGACTTTC.

The chain combines TRBV21-1 with TRBJ2-7. TRBV21-1 is deemed a pseudogene. This CDR3 comprises 15 residues. The chain's CDR3 is CASSKGGRSSYEQYF. The DNA for the CDR3 is TGTGCCAGCAGCAAAGGGGGACGGAGCTCCTACGAGCAGTACTTC.

This clone was picked up a small number of times. V is TRBV4-1 and J is TRBJ1-4; the D gene is possibly TRBD1 (6 bases). The germline gives CDR1 MGHRA, CDR2 YSYEKL. CDR3 length: 19 residues. Deletions cut 4 bases from V and 3 bases from J, with 24 bases between. CDR3 DNA sequence: TGCGCCAGCAGCCTGGGCCCCTTTCGGGCCAAGGGGGCTAATGAAAAACTGTTTTTT. The encoded protein is CASSLGPFRAKGANEKLFF.

The chain has TRBV30 and TRBJ2-3; D may be TRBD1 or TRBD2 (5 bases each). CDR3 size: 12 residues. Per germline, CDR1 GTSNPN and CDR2 SVGIG (reference sequence). V lost 2 bases, J lost 9 bases, and 12 bases lay in between. CDR3 in DNA: TGTGCCTGGAGTTCCGGGGCTGGAACGCAGTATTTT. It encodes CAWSSGAGTQYF.

V and J are TRBV6-5 and TRBJ1-6, with D possibly being TRBD1 (6 bases). Germline-derived CDR1 and CDR2 are MNHEY and SVGAGI. The length of the CDR3 is 14 residues. V was trimmed by 6 bases and J by 3 bases, leaving 9 bases between them. This CDR3 reads CASRKDSYNSPLHF. The CDR3 coding sequence is TGTGCCAGCAGAAAGGACAGCTATAATTCACCCCTCCACTTT.

This chain links TRBV5-4 with TRBJ2-7; 8 nucleotides line up with TRBD2. This CDR3 spans 12 amino acids. Germline V CDR1 and CDR2: SGHNT, YYREEE (reference sequence). The CDR3 loop reads CASSSSGTRQSV. The DNA for the CDR3 is TGTGCCAGCAGCTCCTCCGGGACTAGGCAGAGCGTC.

V is TRBV5-6 and J is TRBJ2-3; D gene unclear. This CDR3 is 14 amino acids long. Germline V gene data show CDR1 as SGHDT and CDR2 as YYEEEE. Between the trimmed V and J ends, which lost 7 bases and 0 bases, there was a span of 12 bases. In DNA, the CDR3 is TGTGCCAGCCAATCTCGGGTGAGCACAGATACGCAGTATTTT. Translation: CASQSRVSTDTQYF.